This TCR beta chain was found in a study of blood T cell repertoires in COVID-19. About the research overall: PBMCs, B-cell-depleted T cells, or T cells were the source of the cDNA or gDNA that made up the material.

This clone appeared once. V lost 10 bases to trimming and J lost 2 bases, with 12 bases between them. Germline V CDR1 and CDR2: MDHEN, SYDVKM. The CDR3 spans 13 residues. Clones were sequenced by immunoSEQ multiplex PCR, and TCRdb holds only the in-frame ones, with some missing. Of roughly 300,000 clones in the sample, over 75% were seen once. The sequencing sample was made of peripheral blood. The chain joins TRBV28 to TRBJ2-1; D is perhaps TRBD1 (5 bases). The clonotype was recovered from a woman aged 45-59 years who had recovered from COVID-19. The CDR3 sequence is CATDSTAYNEQFF. The CDR3 DNA is TGTGCCACCGACTCGACAGCCTACAATGAGCAGTTCTTC.